Below, one T cell receptor (beta chain) is given with its context. Antigen unknown. The germline V gene has CDR1 MRHNA and CDR2 SNTAGT. The CDR3 has 13 amino acids. The germline V and J ends were trimmed by 6 bases and 2 bases, with 7 bases remaining between them. This sample stems from a study of OX40 agonist ivuxolimab in advanced cancers. About the study: Patients were roughly 87% male with ages roughly 23 to 85, mean approximately 58. General study findings and limits: Low clonal expansion, among the lowest seen, marked partial responders at 0.1-3.0 mg/kg. CD8+ T cells averaged more expanded clones than CD4+.

Assay: immunoSEQ multiplex PCR; the TCRdb copy retains only in-frame clones and omits some. The sample shows about 44,000 clones, 65% to 85% of them seen only once. The rearrangement links TRBV6-4 to TRBJ1-4, with a weak D call TRBD1 (5 bases). The starting material was CD4+ or CD8+ T cells sorted from blood, obtained in a trial of the OX40 agonist ivuxolimab. The TCR was taken from an adult with an advanced solid tumor such as melanoma, head and neck, liver or kidney cancer. CDR3 loop: CASSGGTNEKLFF. The CDR3 region has the DNA TGTGCCAGCAGCGGGGGGACTAATGAAAAACTGTTTTTT.